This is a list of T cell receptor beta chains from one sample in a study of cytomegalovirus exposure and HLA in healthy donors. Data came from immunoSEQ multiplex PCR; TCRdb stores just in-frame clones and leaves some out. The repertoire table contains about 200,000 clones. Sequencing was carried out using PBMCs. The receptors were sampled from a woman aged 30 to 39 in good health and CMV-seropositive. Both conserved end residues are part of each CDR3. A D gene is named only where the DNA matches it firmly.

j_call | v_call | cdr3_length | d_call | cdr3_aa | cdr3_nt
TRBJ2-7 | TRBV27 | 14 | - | CASSSMGLGDEQYF | TGTGCCAGCAGTTCAATGGGACTTGGCGACGAGCAGTACTTC
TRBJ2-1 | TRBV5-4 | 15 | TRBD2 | CVLTSGTSGSSEQFF | TGTGTCCTAACATCCGGGACTAGCGGGAGTTCTGAGCAGTTCTTC
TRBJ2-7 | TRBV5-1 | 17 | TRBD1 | CASSLVGRGTGPYEQYF | TGCGCCAGCAGCTTGGTGGGGAGGGGGACAGGGCCCTACGAGCAGTACTTC
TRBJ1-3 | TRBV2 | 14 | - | CASSGQLSGNTIYF | TGTGCCAGCAGTGGACAGTTATCTGGAAACACCATATATTTT
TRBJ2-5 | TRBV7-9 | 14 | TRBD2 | CASSLKWGGETQYF | TGTGCCAGCAGCCTCAAATGGGGGGGAGAGACCCAGTACTTC
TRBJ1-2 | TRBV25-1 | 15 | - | CASSESRGGPYGYTF | TGTGCCAGCAGTGAATCCCGGGGTGGACCCTATGGCTACACCTTC
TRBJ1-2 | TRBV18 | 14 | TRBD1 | CASSPAGTDYGYTF | TGTGCCAGCTCACCGGCCGGGACAGACTATGGCTACACCTTC
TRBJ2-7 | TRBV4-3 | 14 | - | CASSQVGGSYEQYF | TGCGCCAGCAGCCAAGTGGGGGGCTCCTACGAGCAGTACTTC
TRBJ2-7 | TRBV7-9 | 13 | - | CASSLDGGYEQYF | TGTGCCAGCAGCTTAGACGGGGGCTACGAGCAGTACTTC
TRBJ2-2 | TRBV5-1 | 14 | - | CASSVALNSGELFF | TGCGCCAGCAGCGTGGCTTTGAACTCCGGGGAGCTGTTTTTT
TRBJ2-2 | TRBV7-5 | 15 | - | CARPPRAFYTGELFF | TGTGCCAGACCACCGCGGGCCTTTTACACCGGGGAGCTGTTTTTT
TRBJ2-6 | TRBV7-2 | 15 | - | CASSTMNSGANVLTF | TGTGCCAGCAGCACAATGAACTCTGGGGCCAACGTCCTGACTTTC
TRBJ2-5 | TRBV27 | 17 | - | CASSLYSPPGLRETQYF | TGTGCCAGCAGTTTATACTCCCCCCCGGGTTTAAGAGAGACCCAGTACTTC
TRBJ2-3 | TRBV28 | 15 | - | CASSLGAGSTDTQYF | TGTGCCAGCAGCCTAGGAGCGGGTAGCACAGATACGCAGTATTTT
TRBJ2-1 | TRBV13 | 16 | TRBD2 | CASSHTSAGSYNEQFF | TGTGCCAGCAGTCATACTAGCGCCGGCTCCTACAATGAGCAGTTCTTC
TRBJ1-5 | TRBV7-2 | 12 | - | CASSLGSQPQHF | TGTGCCAGCAGCTTAGGGAGCCAGCCCCAGCATTTT
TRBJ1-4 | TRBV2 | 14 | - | CASNRGRGNEKLFF | TGTGCCAGCAACCGGGGCAGGGGAAATGAAAAACTGTTTTTT
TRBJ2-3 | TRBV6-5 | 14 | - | CASRLTGRTDTQYF | TGTGCCAGCAGGTTGACAGGCCGCACAGATACGCAGTATTTT
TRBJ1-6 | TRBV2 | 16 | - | CASSELVGGYNSPLHF | TGTGCCAGCAGTGAACTAGTGGGGGGCTATAATTCACCCCTCCACTTT
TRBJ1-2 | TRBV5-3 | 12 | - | CARSLGPGGYTF | TGTGCCAGAAGCTTGGGCCCAGGAGGCTACACCTTC
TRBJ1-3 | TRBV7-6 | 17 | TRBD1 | CASSYDRGPLSGNTIYF | TGTGCCAGCAGCTACGACAGGGGGCCCCTCTCTGGAAACACCATATATTTT
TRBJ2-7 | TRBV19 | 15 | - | CASSYGQDYSYEQYF | TGTGCCAGTAGTTACGGACAGGACTACTCCTACGAGCAGTACTTC
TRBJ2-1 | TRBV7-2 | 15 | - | CASSPLGASYNEQFF | TGTGCCAGCAGCCCCTTGGGAGCGTCCTACAATGAGCAGTTCTTC
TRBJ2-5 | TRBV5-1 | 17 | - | CASSLGQGPYYQETQYF | TGCGCCAGCAGCTTGGGGCAGGGGCCTTACTACCAAGAGACCCAGTACTTC
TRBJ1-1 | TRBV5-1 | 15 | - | CASSSGVGFSGEAFF | TGCGCCAGCAGCTCCGGGGTGGGTTTCTCTGGTGAAGCTTTCTTT
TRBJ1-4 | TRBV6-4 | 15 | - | CASSEKVGAFEKLFF | TGTGCCAGCAGTGAAAAAGTGGGGGCTTTTGAAAAACTGTTTTTT
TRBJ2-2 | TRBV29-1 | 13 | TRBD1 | CSAPGQGRGELFF | TGCAGCGCACCGGGACAGGGGCGCGGGGAGCTGTTTTTT
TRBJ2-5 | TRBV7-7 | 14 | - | CASSLAGGAETQYF | TGTGCCAGCAGCTTAGCGGGGGGGGCCGAGACCCAGTACTTC
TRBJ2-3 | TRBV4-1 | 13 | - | CASSQVGGDTQYF | TGCGCCAGCAGCCAAGTGGGGGGAGATACGCAGTATTTT
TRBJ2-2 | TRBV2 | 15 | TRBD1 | CASSAGTANTGELFF | TGTGCCAGCAGCGCCGGGACAGCGAACACCGGGGAGCTGTTTTTT
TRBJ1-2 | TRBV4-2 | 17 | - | CASSQETARSLNYGYTF | TGTGCCAGCAGCCAAGAGACAGCCCGGAGCCTAAACTATGGCTACACCTTC
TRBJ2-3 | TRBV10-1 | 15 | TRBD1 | CASSGTGAGKDTQYF | TGCGCCAGCAGCGGGACAGGGGCCGGGAAGGATACGCAGTATTTT